The 21 T cell receptor beta chains below all came from one sample that was sequenced in a study of T cell clonotyping in hematopoietic cell transplantation. Specified time point: recipient sample about 28 days before transplant, after cytoreduction. Sequenced by immunoSEQ multiplex PCR; TCRdb stores in-frame clones only, minus some. The table lists some 40,000 clones, 85% of them singletons. This specimen consisted of peripheral blood mononuclear cells, obtained before stem cell transplant. These receptors were obtained from a man in his sixties with acute myeloid leukemia. Some clones in this sample may be carry-over from other donors' samples.

The rearrangement uses TRBV28 and TRBJ1-4; D unclear. Looked up from germline, CDR1 is MDHEN and CDR2 is SYDVKM. V shed 3 bases and J shed 0 bases, with 14 bases lying between them. This CDR3 is 17 amino acids long. The DNA for the CDR3 is TGTGCCAGCAGTTTCTGGGGAAATGTTCCAACTAATGAAAAACTGTTTTTT. Translated: CASSFWGNVPTNEKLFF.

This clone was recorded only once. V usage is TRBV10-2 and J usage is TRBJ2-7; 12 bases are shared with TRBD2. The junction had 11 bases not matched to a gene; V was cut back by 6 bases and J by 5 bases. The V gene's germline CDR1 is WSHSY and CDR2 SAAADI. This CDR3 has 16 amino acids. The CDR3 region has the DNA TGCGCCAGCAGGGACCCCTCTAGCGGGGGGGCGAACGAGCAGTACTTC. Translated: CASRDPSSGGANEQYF.

The rearrangement joins TRBV6-1 to TRBJ2-3; TRBD2 is a possible D gene (5 bases). Germline lookup yields CDR1 MNHNS and CDR2 SASEGT. V lost 3 bases and J 8 bases, leaving 12 bases between the germline ends. This CDR3 has 13 amino acids. CDR3 coding DNA: TGTGCCAGCAGTGACCCCGGGGTCGGTACGCAGTATTTT. Its translation is CASSDPGVGTQYF.

This chain joins TRBV29-1 and TRBJ2-1; D not resolved. The germline CDR1 and CDR2 sequences are SQVTM and ANQGSEA. V lost 3 bases and J lost 4, with 4 bases in between. The CDR3 sequence is 11 residues long. The CDR3 reads CSVEVYNEQFF. DNA for the CDR3: TGCAGCGTTGAGGTATACAATGAGCAGTTCTTC.

The rearrangement joins TRBV30 to TRBJ1-5; tentative D call: TRBD1 (5 bases). The germline CDR1 and CDR2 sequences are GTSNPN and SVGIG (reference sequence). Trimming removed 3 bases at V and 6 bases at J, with 12 bases between. This CDR3 has 13 amino acids. CDR3 in amino acids: CAWSPGPTQPQHF. The CDR3, as DNA: TGTGCCTGGAGCCCGGGGCCTACTCAGCCCCAGCATTTT.

The chain links TRBV29-1 to TRBJ2-1; D might be TRBD2 (6 bases). The length of the CDR3 is 14 residues. Trimming removed 2 bases from V and 4 bases from J, with 12 bases in between. Per germline, CDR1 SQVTM and CDR2 ANQGSEA. CDR3 sequence (DNA): TGCAGCGTTGAAAGCCCGGGGGTATACAATGAGCAGTTCTTC. This codes for CSVESPGVYNEQFF.

The rearrangement uses TRBV4-2 and TRBJ1-1; D is ambiguous. Germline CDR1 reads LGHNA; CDR2 reads YNFKEQ. V lost 3 bases and J 4 bases, leaving 15 bases between the germline ends. The CDR3 totals 15 residues. CDR3 loop: CASSHAAIQSTEAFF. DNA of the CDR3: TGTGCCAGCAGCCACGCGGCGATACAGTCCACTGAAGCTTTCTTT.

This rearrangement joins TRBV9 to TRBJ2-2; 7 nucleotides agree with TRBD2. The V and J ends lost 5 bases and 0 bases, in that order; junction bases with no gene match: 7. The CDR3 covers 16 residues. CDR1 is SGDLS and CDR2 is YYNGEE in the germline V gene. CDR3 amino acids: CASSLKRGANTGELFF. The CDR3 DNA is TGTGCCAGCAGTTTGAAACGGGGGGCGAACACCGGGGAGCTGTTTTTT.

The V call is TRBV7-2, the J call TRBJ1-5; a weak D match, TRBD1 (5 bases). The V end lost 5 bases, the J end lost 1 base, and 18 bases lay between the germline ends. The length of the CDR3 is 17 residues. Germline values: CDR1 SGHTA, CDR2 FQGNSA. CDR3: CASSARLGGKSNQPQHF. The CDR3 coding sequence is TGTGCCAGCAGCGCCCGATTGGGGGGTAAAAGCAATCAGCCCCAGCATTTT.

V and J are TRBV5-1 and TRBJ2-5; 8 positions agree with TRBD1. The CDR3 is 15 residues long. Looked up from germline, CDR1 is SGHRS and CDR2 is YFSETQ. Losses at the gene ends were 6 bases for V and 2 bases for J; bases not matched to a gene: 9. CDR3 nucleotides: TGCGCCAGCACCCTCGTTGGACAGGGACAAGAGACCCAGTACTTC. Translation: CASTLVGQGQETQYF.

V is TRBV19 and J is TRBJ1-4; D may be TRBD1 (5 bases). V was cut by 9 bases and J by 7 bases, with 24 bases left in between. The CDR3 length is 16 residues. Germline lookup yields CDR1 LNHDA and CDR2 SQIVND (reference sequence). The CDR3 is CASSIGAGTGFEKLFF. DNA for the CDR3: TGTGCCAGCTCGATTGGGGCTGGAACCGGCTTTGAAAAACTGTTTTTT.

The rearrangement links TRBV4-3 to TRBJ2-3, with no clear D. CDR3 size: 13 residues. From germline, CDR1 is LGHNA and CDR2 YSLEER. V lost 6 bases to trimming and J lost 4 bases, with 11 bases between them. In nucleotides, the CDR3 is TGCGCCAGCAGTGAGCCCTACGCAGATACGCAGTATTTT. Encoded protein: CASSEPYADTQYF.

J is TRBJ1-2 and V is TRBV7-8, with D possibly matching TRBD1 (5 bases). V was trimmed by 1 base and J by 7 bases, leaving 19 bases between them. This CDR3 has 16 amino acids. Germline V gene lookup returns CDR1 SGHVS and CDR2 FQNEAQ. The CDR3 DNA reads as TGTGCCAGCAGCTTAGGCTCTCTGGGGGTAGTGGTTGGCTACACCTTC. Protein sequence: CASSLGSLGVVVGYTF.

The chain recombines TRBV2 with TRBJ2-3; D unclear. The CDR3 spans 11 residues. Germline loops: CDR1 SNHLY, CDR2 FYNNEI. The V gene lost 3 bases and the J gene lost 6 bases, with 4 bases spanning the gap. CDR3 sequence (DNA): TGTGCCAGCAGTGAGGCGGATACGCAGTATTTT. The encoded protein is CASSEADTQYF. Looking up the rest from reference TRBV2 and TRBJ2-3 gives the full variable domain: EPEVTQTPSHQVTQMGQEVILRCVPISNHLYFYWYRQILGQKVEFLVSFYNNEISEKSEIFDDQFSVERPDGSNFTLKIRSTKLEDSAMYFCASSEADTQYFGPGTRLTVL.

The sample holds one count of this clone. The chain is built from TRBV6-8 and TRBJ2-7, with 9 bases aligning to TRBD1. The CDR3 is 15 amino acids. CDR1 and CDR2 from the germline V gene are MNHGY and SAAAGT. Trimming took 6 bases from V and 3 from J; bases not matched to a gene: 9. Here the CDR3 reads CASRHYDRGNYEQYF. The DNA for the CDR3 is TGTGCCAGCAGGCATTATGACAGGGGGAACTACGAGCAGTACTTC.

The rearrangement links TRBV6-5 to TRBJ1-2; D uncertain. This CDR3 region has 11 residues. V was clipped by 6 bases and J by 7 bases, with 9 bases between them. CDR1 MNHEY and CDR2 SVGAGI come from the germline V gene. The CDR3, as DNA: TGTGCCAGCAGAGCAGCCTCTGGCTACACCTTC. Amino acid sequence: CASRAASGYTF.

This chain uses TRBV7-3 with TRBJ2-6, with 9 nucleotides matching TRBD2. From germline, CDR1 is SGHTA and CDR2 FQGTGA. The CDR3 runs 17 residues. V trimming: 5 bases; J trimming: 0 bases; junction bases outside the gene matches: 5. The CDR3, as DNA: TGTGCCAGCAGCCCAAGCGGGGGGAGCTCTGGGGCCAACGTCCTGACTTTC. It is translated as CASSPSGGSSGANVLTF.

CDR3 amino acids: CASSQDKQPNYGYTF. CDR3 DNA: TGCGCCAGCAGCCAAGATAAGCAGCCTAACTATGGCTACACCTTC. This sequence joins TRBV4-3 and TRBJ1-2; D gene uncertain. Deletions cut 0 bases from V and 0 bases from J, with 8 bases between. The germline gives CDR1 LGHNA, CDR2 YSLEER. This CDR3 contains 15 residues.

This clone was detected only a few times. V and J are TRBV5-6 and TRBJ1-2; D ambiguous. The length of the CDR3 is 14 residues. Trimming cost V 6 bases and J 3 bases, with 15 bases left between them. Germline-derived CDR1 and CDR2 are SGHDT and YYEEEE. The CDR3 DNA is TGTGCCAGCACCGAGGGAGGGTGGGACTATGGCTACACCTTC. Its translation is CASTEGGWDYGYTF.

The genes are TRBV29-1 and TRBJ2-7; 15 nucleotides agree with TRBD2. The CDR3 runs 16 residues. CDR1 SQVTM and CDR2 ANQGSEA come from the germline V gene. V was clipped by 5 bases and J by 6 bases; unmatched bases: 11. The CDR3 DNA reads TGCAGCGTTTCCGGGACTAGCGGGGGGAATTGGGTCGAGCAGTACTTC. Residues: CSVSGTSGGNWVEQYF.

The V call is TRBV2, the J call TRBJ2-1; the D is unclear. This CDR3 has 12 residues. Germline assignment: CDR1 SNHLY and CDR2 FYNNEI. V lost 4 bases, J lost 9 bases, and 10 bases lay in between. The CDR3 DNA sequence: TGTGCCAGCAGTGCTGAACACAGTGAGCAGTTCTTC. Translation gives CASSAEHSEQFF.